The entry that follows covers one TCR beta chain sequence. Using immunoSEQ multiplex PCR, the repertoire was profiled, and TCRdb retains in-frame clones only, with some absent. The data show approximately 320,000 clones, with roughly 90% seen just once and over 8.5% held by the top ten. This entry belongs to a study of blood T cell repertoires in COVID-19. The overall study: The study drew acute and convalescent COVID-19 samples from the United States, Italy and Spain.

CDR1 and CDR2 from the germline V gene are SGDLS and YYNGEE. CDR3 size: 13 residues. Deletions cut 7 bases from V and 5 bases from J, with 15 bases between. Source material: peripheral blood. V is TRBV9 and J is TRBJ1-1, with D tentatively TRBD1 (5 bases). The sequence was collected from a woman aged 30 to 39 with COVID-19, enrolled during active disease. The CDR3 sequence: CASASLDMTEAFF. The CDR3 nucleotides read TGTGCCAGCGCATCCTTGGACATGACTGAAGCTTTCTTT. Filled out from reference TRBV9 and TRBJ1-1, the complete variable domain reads DSGVTQTPKHLITATGQRVTLRCSPRSGDLSVYWYQQSLDQGLQFLIQYYNGEERAKGNILERFSAQQFPDLHSELNLSSLELGDSALYFCASASLDMTEAFFGQGTRLTVV.